This passage covers 10 T cell receptor beta chains from one sample sequenced in a study of T cell responses to AZD1222 COVID-19 vaccine. Libraries were prepared by immunoSEQ multiplex PCR; TCRdb keeps only in-frame clonotypes and omits some of them. Counted here are roughly 91,000 clones, 87% occurring once; the ten biggest clones make up under 3.5%. Sequenced material: peripheral blood, taken on day 0 of AZD1222 vaccination. These receptors were collected from an adult in good health.

The chain combines TRBV7-6 with TRBJ2-7, with D perhaps being TRBD1 or TRBD2 (6 bases each). Trimming stripped 5 bases from V and 3 bases from J, with 14 bases between. In germline, CDR1 is SGHVS, CDR2 FNYEAQ. CDR3 length: 14 residues. CDR3 bases: TGTGCCAGCAGCCCCGAGGGGGGCGGCTACGAGCAGTACGTC. Amino acids: CASSPEGGGYEQYV.

The chain is built from TRBV7-3 and TRBJ2-1; tentatively, D is TRBD2 (5 bases). Germline V lookup: CDR1 SGHTA, CDR2 FQGTGA. This CDR3 contains 13 residues. The germline V and J ends were trimmed by 6 bases and 7 bases, with 13 bases remaining between them. CDR3 residues: CASSFGVGNEQFF. DNA of the CDR3: TGTGCCAGCAGTTTCGGGGTTGGGAATGAGCAGTTCTTC.

This clone has just one count. The CDR3 DNA reads as TGTGCCAGTAGGGCCGGGCCTTCTGTAAGCCCAGATACGCAGTATTTT. It codes for CASRAGPSVSPDTQYF. V is TRBV19 and J is TRBJ2-3; D is unclear. The germline V gene encodes CDR1 LNHDA and CDR2 SQIVND (reference sequence). The CDR3 spans 16 residues. The V and J ends lost 6 bases and 4 bases respectively, with 20 bases between them.

This clone was picked up one time. V usage is TRBV27 and J usage is TRBJ1-1; 9 nucleotides align to TRBD1. Germline assignment: CDR1 MNHEY and CDR2 SMNVEV (reference sequence). Trimming cost V 2 bases and J 3 bases; bases outside gene matches: 4. The CDR3 is 15 amino acids. The CDR3 DNA follows: TGTGCCAGCAGTTTAGGCACAGGGGGCTACACTGAAGCTTTCTTT. Translated, it gives CASSLGTGGYTEAFF.

V gene TRBV4-3 combines with J gene TRBJ2-2; D perhaps matches TRBD2 (6 bases). The germline V and J ends were trimmed by 0 bases and 4 bases, with 15 bases remaining between them. The CDR3 has 17 amino acids. From germline, CDR1 is LGHNA and CDR2 YSLEER. The CDR3 region has the DNA TGCGCCAGCAGCCAAGATCGGACGGGAGCGTTCACCGGGGAGCTGTTTTTT. Protein: CASSQDRTGAFTGELFF.

V and J are TRBV10-3 and TRBJ2-7, with 8 nucleotides matching TRBD2. The CDR3 spans 14 residues. J gave up 2 bases and V 7 bases, and 7 bases lay outside the gene matches. Germline V gene data show CDR1 as ENHRY and CDR2 as SYGVKD. The CDR3 DNA follows: TGTGCCATCAATTTAGCGGGGCCTGCCTACGAGCAGTACGTC. It yields the protein CAINLAGPAYEQYV.

A single count supports this clone. The chain links TRBV5-4 to TRBJ2-2, with 8 bases fitting TRBD1. Germline loops: CDR1 SGHNT, CDR2 YYREEE (reference sequence). The CDR3 totals 16 residues. The J segment lost 4 bases and the V segment lost 1 base, leaving 6 bases of the junction unmatched. DNA of the CDR3: TGTGCCAGCAGCTTGCAGGGGGCCGGGGGCACCGGGGAGCTGTTTTTT. Translation: CASSLQGAGGTGELFF.

The J gene is TRBJ1-5, the V gene TRBV19, with 7 bases lining up with TRBD1. Per germline, CDR1 LNHDA and CDR2 SQIVND (reference sequence). This CDR3 is built from 16 residues. The trim removed 2 bases at V and 0 bases at J, leaving 4 bases unmatched. Written as DNA, the CDR3 is TGTGCCAGTAGTATATCAGGGGGGACTAGCAATCAGCCCCAGCATTTT. Translating gives CASSISGGTSNQPQHF.

This clone occurred once. The chain has TRBV6-2 or TRBV6-3 and TRBJ1-1; TRBD1 might be the D (6 bases). Trimming shortened V by 6 bases and J by 7 bases, and 12 bases separated the two germline ends. Germline V gives CDR1 MNHEY, CDR2 SVGEGT. CDR3 size: 12 residues. The CDR3 DNA sequence: TGTGCCAGCAGCCAACACAGGGATGAAGCTTTCTTT. This translates into CASSQHRDEAFF.

V usage is TRBV2 and J usage is TRBJ1-5; D is unclear. Germline V lookup: CDR1 SNHLY, CDR2 FYNNEI. V was clipped by 6 bases and J by 2 bases, with 8 bases between them. CDR3 length equals 13 residues. The CDR3 protein is CASRGNGNQPQHF. Written as DNA, the CDR3 is TGTGCCAGCAGGGGAAACGGCAATCAGCCCCAGCATTTT.